The 21 T cell receptor beta chains below were found in one sample sequenced in a study of blood T cells in healthy people across ages. The authors ran a second PCR of roughly 6 to 12 cycles using a sample-barcoded 5' primer and a J-beta primer mix. In TCRdb, the 5' RACE reads were re-called with MiXCR into one record per CDR3 protein. The data hold about 560,000 distinct CDR3 sequences, with about a quarter observed a single time. This same sample was also taken into another study, of T cells of mothers and their children.

Sequences were obtained from blood. These receptors were collected from a boy younger than 10 in good health.

The chain combines TRBV29-1 with TRBJ2-1; perhaps TRBD2 as D (5 bases). V lost 4 bases and J lost 6, with 13 bases in between. Germline V CDR1 and CDR2: SQVTM, ANQGSEA. The CDR3 has 13 amino acids. The CDR3 DNA sequence: TGCAGCGTTGTAAGAGGAGCGGTCAATGAGCAGTTCTTC. Protein: CSVVRGAVNEQFF.

This clonotype appeared a few times. The rearrangement joins TRBV4-3 to TRBJ2-7; D not certain. This CDR3 spans 13 amino acids. The germline V gene encodes CDR1 LGHNA and CDR2 YSLEER. The V end was cut by 0 bases, the J end by 9 bases, with 12 bases between. Here the CDR3 reads CASSQDTLNWQYF. Here the CDR3 DNA reads TGCGCCAGCAGCCAAGATACCCTTAATTGGCAGTACTTC.

The gene calls are TRBV25-1 and TRBJ2-7, with D perhaps matching TRBD2 (7 bases). The V gene's germline CDR1 is MGHDK and CDR2 SYGVNS. The CDR3 contains 13 residues. V dropped 8 bases and J dropped 3 bases, with 14 bases sitting between them. CDR3 sequence reads: CASGLGGGYEQYF. The CDR3 DNA reads as TGTGCCAGCGGATTGGGAGGGGGCTACGAGCAGTACTTC.

This clonotype was counted a few times. The chain is built from TRBV6-5 and TRBJ2-7; weak D call: TRBD1 (5 bases). The CDR3 spans 12 residues. The V gene's germline CDR1 is MNHEY and CDR2 SVGAGI. V lost 6 bases to trimming and J lost 5 bases, with 11 bases between them. Here the CDR3 reads CASRTLRDEQYF. CDR3 nucleotides: TGTGCCAGCAGGACACTCAGGGACGAGCAGTACTTC.

The chain links TRBV3-1 to TRBJ2-7; no firm D call. CDR1 is LGHDT and CDR2 is YNNKEL in the germline V gene (reference sequence). Trimming shortened V by 4 bases and J by 1 base, and 8 bases separated the two germline ends. The CDR3 is made up of 13 amino acids. In DNA, the CDR3 is TGTGCCAGCAGCCTAATGGGATCCTACGAGCAGTACTTC. Amino acids: CASSLMGSYEQYF.

This clonotype has a handful of counts. The gene calls are TRBV5-4 and TRBJ2-1; TRBD2 agrees at 10 bases. CDR1 SGHNT and CDR2 YYREEE come from the germline V gene (reference sequence). With V trimmed by 3 bases and J by 1 base, 4 bases remained unmatched. CDR3 size: 16 residues. CDR3 residues: CASSYLAGASYNEQFF. The CDR3 bases are TGTGCCAGCAGCTACCTAGCGGGAGCATCCTACAATGAGCAGTTCTTC.

This clonotype was detected a few times. The V and J genes are TRBV5-1 and TRBJ2-1; 9 nucleotides line up with TRBD1. Losses at the gene ends were 0 bases for V and 4 bases for J; bases not matched to a gene: 2. The CDR3 is 15 residues long. The germline V gene has CDR1 SGHRS and CDR2 YFSETQ. Written as DNA, the CDR3 is TGCGCCAGCAGCTTGGGGGACAGGGCTTACAATGAGCAGTTCTTC. This encodes CASSLGDRAYNEQFF.

This clonotype appeared a few times. The CDR3 loop reads CASRSRGGSYEQYF. The DNA of the CDR3 is TGTGCCAGCAGGTCAAGGGGCGGGAGCTACGAGCAGTACTTC. The chain employs TRBV7-8 and TRBJ2-7; TRBD2 aligns across 7 bases. The germline V gene has CDR1 SGHVS and CDR2 FQNEAQ. The CDR3 contains 14 residues. J lost 3 bases, V lost 6 bases, and 8 bases had no gene match.

The V call is TRBV6-6, the J call TRBJ1-1; D is perhaps TRBD1 (6 bases). V was shortened by 5 bases and J by 6 bases, with 16 bases between the two germline ends. Germline V gene data show CDR1 as MNHNY and CDR2 as SVGAGI (reference sequence). This CDR3 region has 14 residues. The CDR3, as DNA: TGTGCCAGCAGTCGAGCCGAGGGGGTGGCTGAAGCTTTCTTT. Residues: CASSRAEGVAEAFF.

The V call is TRBV24-1, the J call TRBJ2-1; TRBD2 matches 10 bases. V lost 7 bases, J lost 8 bases, and 4 bases stayed unmatched. Looked up from germline, CDR1 is KGHDR and CDR2 is SFDVKD. This CDR3 is built from 13 residues. Written as DNA, the CDR3 is TGTGCCACCAGGGCTAGCGGGAGTGATGAGCAGTTCTTC. This gives the protein CATRASGSDEQFF.

This clonotype has more than one count but fewer than ten. At one boundary the junction diverges from the germline segment, which might be a read error. The chain has TRBV2 and TRBJ2-3; D remains unclear. Germline V CDR1 and CDR2: SNHLY, FYNNEI. The CDR3 is made up of 13 amino acids. The CDR3 protein is CASMLVGTDTQYF. Written as DNA, the CDR3 is TGCGCCAGCATGCTAGTGGGCACAGATACGCAGTATTTT.

The table lists this clonotype with a few counts. The V call is TRBV3-1, the J call TRBJ2-7, with 9 bases fitting TRBD2. The V segment lost 4 bases and the J segment 1 base; nucleotides outside the gene matches: 8. This CDR3 is built from 16 residues. Germline loops: CDR1 LGHDT, CDR2 YNNKEL (reference sequence). CDR3 coding DNA: TGTGCCAGCAGCCTAAAACTAGCGGGCCTTTCCTACGAGCAGTACTTC. Protein: CASSLKLAGLSYEQYF.

The chain has TRBV14 and TRBJ2-1; 11 positions match TRBD1. This CDR3 contains 14 residues. Germline loops: CDR1 SGHDN, CDR2 FVKESK. Trimming removed 4 bases from V and 9 bases from J; junction bases left unmatched: 5. The DNA of the CDR3 is TGTGCCAGCAGCCCGGACAGGGGGCGATTTGAGCAGTTCTTC. Protein product: CASSPDRGRFEQFF.

This clonotype came up a few times. The chain employs TRBV2 and TRBJ2-5; D perhaps matches TRBD1 (7 bases). Trimming took off 6 bases at V and 7 bases at J, with 18 bases between the two ends. The CDR3 runs 14 residues. From germline, CDR1 is SNHLY and CDR2 FYNNEI. The DNA of the CDR3 is TGTGCCAGCAGACAAGACAGGGCGCGGGGGACCCAGTACTTC. Protein sequence: CASRQDRARGTQYF.

A note on this clonotype: Germline is not matched at one junction end, which may reflect a read error. The J gene is TRBJ1-5, the V gene TRBV20-1; D remains unclear. Looked up from germline, CDR1 is DFQATT and CDR2 is SNEGSKA (reference sequence). The CDR3 spans 18 residues. The CDR3 nucleotides read TGCAGTGCTAGAGAATCCTTACCGAGAACATATAGCAATCAGCCCCGGCATTTT. It codes for CSARESLPRTYSNQPRHF.

The J gene is TRBJ1-2, the V gene TRBV29-1; D gene uncertain. Between the trimmed V and J ends, which lost 7 bases and 7 bases, there was a span of 16 bases. The CDR3 is made up of 12 amino acids. Germline CDR1 reads SQVTM; CDR2 reads ANQGSEA. Here the CDR3 reads CSADGESSGYTF. The CDR3, as DNA: TGCAGCGCCGACGGGGAGTCGAGTGGCTACACCTTC.

V is TRBV12-3 or TRBV12-4 and J is TRBJ2-1, with D uncertain. This CDR3 spans 11 amino acids. Trimming took 7 bases from V and 5 from J, leaving 6 bases between them. The CDR3 region is CASKLNNEQFF. DNA of the CDR3: TGTGCCAGCAAACTTAACAATGAGCAGTTCTTC.

This clonotype occurred a few times. The chain employs TRBV10-3 and TRBJ2-1; TRBD2 is a possible D gene (5 bases). V lost 8 bases and J 10 bases, leaving 18 bases between the germline ends. CDR1 and CDR2 from the germline V gene are ENHRY and SYGVKD. CDR3 length: 13 residues. CDR3 sequence: CAIGGDTGREQFF. Here the CDR3 DNA reads TGTGCCATCGGAGGAGACACCGGACGGGAGCAGTTCTTC.

J is TRBJ2-2 and V is TRBV27; D remains unclear. V was pared by 3 bases and J by 3 bases, with 11 bases between. The CDR3 runs to 15 residues. Germline CDR1 is MNHEY and CDR2 is SMNVEV (reference sequence). The CDR3 DNA reads TGTGCCAGCAGTTTGCATTTCGGCGACACCGGGGAGCTGTTTTTT. It yields the protein CASSLHFGDTGELFF.

The rearrangement joins TRBV12-3 or TRBV12-4 to TRBJ2-5; a weak D match, TRBD1 (6 bases). V was trimmed by 3 bases and J by 5 bases, leaving 10 bases between them. CDR3 length: 13 residues. The CDR3: CASSFGDRETQYF. The CDR3 bases are TGTGCCAGCAGTTTTGGAGACAGGGAGACCCAGTACTTC.

The V gene is TRBV9, the J gene TRBJ2-1; D ambiguous. CDR3 size: 13 residues. CDR1 SGDLS and CDR2 YYNGEE come from the germline V gene. Trimming removed 0 bases from V and 9 bases from J, with 10 bases in between. CDR3 nucleotide sequence: TGTGCCAGCAGCGTAGTTCTAGTGAGTGAGCAGTTCTTC. Translated: CASSVVLVSEQFF.